This T cell receptor (beta chain) comes out of a study of T cell responses to AZD1222 COVID-19 vaccine. Some clones are missing from TCRdb's copy, which holds only in-frame ones; the method was immunoSEQ multiplex PCR. This sample has over 65,000 clones, with approximately 90% found just once. The sequenced sample was peripheral blood, obtained on day 0 of AZD1222 vaccination. The origin of this receptor is an adult in good health.

The CDR3 here is CASSPISRGIYGYTF. Here the CDR3 DNA reads TGTGCCAGCAGCCCAATATCAAGGGGGATCTATGGCTACACCTTC. This chain connects TRBV11-1 to TRBJ1-2; tentatively, D is TRBD1 (6 bases). The V end lost 5 bases, the J end lost 4 bases, and 17 bases lay between the germline ends. The length of the CDR3 is 15 residues. Per germline, CDR1 SGHAT and CDR2 FQDESV (reference sequence).